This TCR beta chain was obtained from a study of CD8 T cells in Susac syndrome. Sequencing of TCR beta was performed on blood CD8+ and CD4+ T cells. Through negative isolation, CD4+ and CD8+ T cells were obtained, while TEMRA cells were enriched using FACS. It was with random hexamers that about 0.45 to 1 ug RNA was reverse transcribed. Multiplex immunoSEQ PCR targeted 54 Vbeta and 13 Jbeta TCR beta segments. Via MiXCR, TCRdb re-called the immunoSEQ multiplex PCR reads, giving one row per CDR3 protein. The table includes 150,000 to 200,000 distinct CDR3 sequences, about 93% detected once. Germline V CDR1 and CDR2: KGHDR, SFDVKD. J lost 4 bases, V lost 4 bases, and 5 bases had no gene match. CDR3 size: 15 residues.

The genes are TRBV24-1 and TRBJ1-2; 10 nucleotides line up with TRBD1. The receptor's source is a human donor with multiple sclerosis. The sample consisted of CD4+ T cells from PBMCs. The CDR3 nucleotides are TGTGCCACCAGTGACCCGGGACAGGGGAGCTATGGCTACACCTTC. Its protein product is CATSDPGQGSYGYTF.